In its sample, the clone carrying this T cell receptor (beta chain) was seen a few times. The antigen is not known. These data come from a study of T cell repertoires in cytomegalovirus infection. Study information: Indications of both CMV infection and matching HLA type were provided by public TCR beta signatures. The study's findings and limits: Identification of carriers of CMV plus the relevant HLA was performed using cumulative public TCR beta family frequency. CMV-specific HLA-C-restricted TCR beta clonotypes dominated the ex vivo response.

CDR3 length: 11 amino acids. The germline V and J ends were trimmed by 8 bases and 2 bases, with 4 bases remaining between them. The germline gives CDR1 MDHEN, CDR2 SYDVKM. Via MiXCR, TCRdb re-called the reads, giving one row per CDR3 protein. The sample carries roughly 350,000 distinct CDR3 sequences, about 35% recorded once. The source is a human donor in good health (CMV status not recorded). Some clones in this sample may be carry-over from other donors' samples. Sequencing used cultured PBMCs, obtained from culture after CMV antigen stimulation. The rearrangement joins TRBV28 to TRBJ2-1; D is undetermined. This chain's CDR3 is CASGPYNEQFF. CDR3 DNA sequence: TGTGCCAGCGGCCCCTACAATGAGCAGTTCTTC.